The 16 T cell receptor beta chains given below trace back to one sample, sequenced in a study of blood T cell repertoires in COVID-19. Sequencing used immunoSEQ multiplex PCR; TCRdb keeps in-frame clones, though not all of them. The sample carries approximately 180,000 clones, 88% recorded once. Sequences were obtained from peripheral blood. The source of these receptors is a human donor in a cohort sampled during active COVID-19.

The chain has TRBV4-3 and TRBJ2-3; D unclear. There are 13 residues in the CDR3. V was shortened by 4 bases and J by 6 bases, with 11 bases between the two germline ends. Germline lookup yields CDR1 LGHNA and CDR2 YSLEER. The CDR3 sequence: CASSLQSPDTQYF. CDR3 nucleotides: TGCGCCAGCAGCCTACAGTCCCCGGATACGCAGTATTTT.

The chain uses TRBV7-6 and TRBJ1-3, with 9 bases identical to TRBD1. The CDR3 is 14 residues long. The germline V gene has CDR1 SGHVS and CDR2 FNYEAQ. V lost 5 bases to trimming and J lost 4 bases; unmatched junction nucleotides: 3. Written as DNA, the CDR3 is TGTGCCAGCAGCGAAGGGACAGGGGGAAACACCATATATTTT. This codes for CASSEGTGGNTIYF.

V usage is TRBV5-6 and J usage is TRBJ2-5, with a tentative D call TRBD1 (6 bases). This CDR3 contains 13 residues. Germline CDR1 and CDR2: SGHDT and YYEEEE. Trimming pared 4 bases from V and 4 bases from J, leaving 11 bases between. The CDR3 loop reads CASSAQGGETQYF. In DNA, the CDR3 is TGTGCCAGCAGCGCACAGGGTGGAGAGACCCAGTACTTC.

This chain uses TRBV7-9 with TRBJ2-3; TRBD2 agrees at 10 bases. The CDR3 spans 15 residues. Germline-derived CDR1 and CDR2 are SEHNR and FQNEAQ (reference sequence). V shed 11 bases, J shed 1 base, and the junction held 9 bases outside the gene matches. Here the CDR3 reads CAGSSGSTRTDTQYF. The CDR3 bases are TGTGCCGGATCTAGCGGGAGCACCCGCACAGATACGCAGTATTTT. The full variable domain, completed using reference TRBV7-9 and TRBJ2-3, is DTGVSQNPRHKITKRGQNVTFRCDPISEHNRLYWYRQTLGQGPEFLTYFQNEAQLEKSRLLSDRFSAERPKGSFSTLEIQRTEQGDSAMYLCAGSSGSTRTDTQYFGPGTRLTVL.

DNA of the CDR3: TGCAGCGTTGTCCCCAGCACCGGGGAGCTGTTTTTT. It specifies CSVVPSTGELFF. This chain joins TRBV29-1 and TRBJ2-2; D remains ambiguous. Per germline, CDR1 SQVTM and CDR2 ANQGSEA. CDR3 length: 12 amino acids. Between the trimmed V and J ends, which lost 4 bases and 4 bases, there was a span of 7 bases.

The rearrangement uses TRBV7-9 and TRBJ2-7, with 8 bases that match TRBD1. The CDR3 spans 14 residues. With 1 base clipped from V and 3 bases from J, the junction kept 2 bases outside the gene matches. Germline loops: CDR1 SEHNR, CDR2 FQNEAQ (reference sequence). The CDR3 DNA follows: TGTGCCAGCAGCTTAGGAGACAGGGGCTACGAGCAGTACTTC. This codes for CASSLGDRGYEQYF.

The chain joins TRBV4-3 to TRBJ1-4; 9 nucleotides match TRBD1. V trimming: 0 bases; J trimming: 8 bases; junction bases outside the gene matches: 7. CDR1 is LGHNA and CDR2 is YSLEER in the germline V gene. The CDR3 length is 16 residues. The CDR3: CASSQDLHRGQEKLFF. The CDR3 nucleotides are TGCGCCAGCAGCCAAGATCTACACAGGGGGCAAGAAAAACTGTTTTTT.

The table lists this clone with a few counts. The gene calls are TRBV27 and TRBJ1-6; 9 bases map to TRBD1. The trim removed 2 bases at V and 6 bases at J, leaving 2 bases unmatched. The germline gives CDR1 MNHEY, CDR2 SMNVEV (reference sequence). The CDR3 is 15 residues long. The CDR3 sequence is CASSLGTGLNSPLHF. CDR3 in DNA: TGTGCCAGCAGTTTAGGGACAGGGCTTAATTCACCCCTCCACTTT.

The rearrangement joins TRBV15 to TRBJ1-3, with a weak D call TRBD1 (6 bases). CDR1 and CDR2 (germline): LNHNV, YYDKDF (reference sequence). The CDR3 has 15 residues. Deletions cut 2 bases from V and 0 bases from J, with 8 bases between. The CDR3 sequence is CATSRTQGSGNTIYF. As DNA, the CDR3 is TGTGCCACCAGCAGAACACAGGGCTCTGGAAACACCATATATTTT.

V usage is TRBV7-9 and J usage is TRBJ1-4; TRBD1 agrees at 7 bases. Germline loops: CDR1 SEHNR, CDR2 FQNEAQ (reference sequence). Trimming cost V 3 bases and J 1 base; bases outside gene matches: 2. The CDR3 covers 15 residues. CDR3 residues: CASSFNRGTNEKLFF. The CDR3 nucleotides are TGTGCCAGCAGCTTCAACAGGGGAACTAATGAAAAACTGTTTTTT. Based on the CDR3 plus reference TRBV7-9 and TRBJ1-4, the full variable domain is DTGVSQNPRHKITKRGQNVTFRCDPISEHNRLYWYRQTLGQGPEFLTYFQNEAQLEKSRLLSDRFSAERPKGSFSTLEIQRTEQGDSAMYLCASSFNRGTNEKLFFGSGTQLSVL.

The chain joins TRBV9 to TRBJ2-3; 8 bases match TRBD2. V lost 8 bases, J lost 2 bases, and 4 bases stayed unmatched. Germline CDR1 SGDLS, CDR2 YYNGEE. This CDR3 has 13 amino acids. CDR3 amino acids: CASGGGNTDTQYF. The CDR3 nucleotides read TGTGCCAGTGGCGGGGGGAACACAGATACGCAGTATTTT.

V usage is TRBV7-9 and J usage is TRBJ2-1, with 9 positions matching TRBD2. The CDR3 has 15 residues. The germline V gene encodes CDR1 SEHNR and CDR2 FQNEAQ (reference sequence). J gave up 6 bases and V 0 bases, and 3 bases lay outside the gene matches. This chain's CDR3 is CASSLAAGGFNEQFF. CDR3 nucleotides: TGTGCCAGCAGCTTAGCAGCGGGGGGCTTCAATGAGCAGTTCTTC.

The chain couples TRBV7-2 to TRBJ2-5; 8 bases line up with TRBD1. Germline V gene sequence: CDR1 SGHTA, CDR2 FQGNSA. Unmatched junction bases numbered 9, after V lost 5 bases and J lost 4 bases. CDR3 size: 15 residues. The CDR3 DNA reads as TGTGCCAGCAGCCTACAGCAGGGGGCTGGAGAGACCCAGTACTTC. It is translated as CASSLQQGAGETQYF. The whole variable domain, remainder taken from reference TRBV7-2 and TRBJ2-5, is GAGVSQSPSNKVTEKGKDVELRCDPISGHTALYWYRQSLGQGLEFLIYFQGNSAPDKSGLPSDRFSAERTGGSVSTLTIQRTQQEDSAVYLCASSLQQGAGETQYFGPGTRLLVL.

The chain recombines TRBV5-1 with TRBJ1-6, with D hard to call. The CDR3 is made up of 13 amino acids. Trimming took off 0 bases at V and 18 bases at J, with 16 bases between the two ends. Germline V CDR1 and CDR2: SGHRS, YFSETQ. As DNA, the CDR3 is TGCGCCAGCAGCTTGGTGTTTGAGGGCCAACCCCACTTT. Translated: CASSLVFEGQPHF.

This chain connects TRBV9 to TRBJ1-3, with D maybe TRBD1 (6 bases). The CDR3 has 16 residues. V shed 4 bases and J shed 2 bases, with 16 bases lying between them. Germline V gives CDR1 SGDLS, CDR2 YYNGEE. CDR3 sequence (DNA): TGTGCCAGCAGCCCCCAACAGGGCTCACCTGGAAACACCATATATTTT. Amino acids: CASSPQQGSPGNTIYF.

The rearrangement joins TRBV2 to TRBJ2-5; 7 bases agree with TRBD2. This CDR3 is 15 amino acids long. Unmatched junction bases numbered 9, after V lost 1 base and J lost 7 bases. The germline V gene has CDR1 SNHLY and CDR2 FYNNEI. The CDR3 region is CASSEGTRASGTQYF. In DNA, the CDR3 is TGTGCCAGCAGTGAAGGGACTAGGGCCTCGGGGACCCAGTACTTC.